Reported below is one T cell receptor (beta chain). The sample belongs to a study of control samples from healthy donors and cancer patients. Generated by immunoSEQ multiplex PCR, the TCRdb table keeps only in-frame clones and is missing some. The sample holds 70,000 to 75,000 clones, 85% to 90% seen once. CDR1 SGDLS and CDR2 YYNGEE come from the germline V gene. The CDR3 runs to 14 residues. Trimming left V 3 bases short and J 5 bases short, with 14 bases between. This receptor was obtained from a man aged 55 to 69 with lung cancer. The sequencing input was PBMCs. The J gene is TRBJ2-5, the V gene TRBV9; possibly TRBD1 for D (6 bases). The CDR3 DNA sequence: TGTGCCAGCAGCGGCACAGGGTGGCGGGAGACCCAGTACTTC. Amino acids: CASSGTGWRETQYF.